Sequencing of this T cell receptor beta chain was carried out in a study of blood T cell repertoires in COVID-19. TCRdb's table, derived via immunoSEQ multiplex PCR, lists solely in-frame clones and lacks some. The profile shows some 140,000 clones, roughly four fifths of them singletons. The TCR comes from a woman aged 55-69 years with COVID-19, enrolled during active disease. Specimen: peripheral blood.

CDR3 nucleotide sequence: TGTGCCAGCAGCCCAAGGCCATTCACTATTAGCTCCTACAATGAGCAGTTCTTC. This sequence encodes CASSPRPFTISSYNEQFF. The chain combines TRBV14 with TRBJ2-1; D is undetermined. The CDR3 has 18 amino acids. V gave up 4 bases and J gave up 0 bases, with 19 bases separating them. Per germline, CDR1 SGHDN and CDR2 FVKESK.